Listed here is a single TCR beta chain. Sample-barcoded 5' priming and a J-beta primer mix drove a second PCR of about 7 to 12 cycles. Each single sample gave us at least 2.5 million CDR3-containing paired-end reads. MiXCR, applied by TCRdb to the 5' RACE reads, yields one record per CDR3 protein. This sample has approximately 1.5 million distinct CDR3 sequences; almost 35% occur once, and the top ten carry approximately 10%. The data derive from a study of blood T cells in healthy people across ages. Germline V CDR1 and CDR2: DFQATT, SNEGSKA (reference sequence). J gave up 3 bases and V 4 bases, and 5 bases lay outside the gene matches. The CDR3 sequence is 14 residues long. Extraction yielded at least 5 micrograms of total RNA per sample.

The source of this sequence is a woman aged 25 to 39 in good health. Material for sequencing was blood. V and J are TRBV20-1 and TRBJ2-5, with 10 bases that match TRBD2. The CDR3 region is CSAMPGLAKETQYF. CDR3 DNA sequence: TGCAGTGCTATGCCGGGACTAGCGAAAGAGACCCAGTACTTC.